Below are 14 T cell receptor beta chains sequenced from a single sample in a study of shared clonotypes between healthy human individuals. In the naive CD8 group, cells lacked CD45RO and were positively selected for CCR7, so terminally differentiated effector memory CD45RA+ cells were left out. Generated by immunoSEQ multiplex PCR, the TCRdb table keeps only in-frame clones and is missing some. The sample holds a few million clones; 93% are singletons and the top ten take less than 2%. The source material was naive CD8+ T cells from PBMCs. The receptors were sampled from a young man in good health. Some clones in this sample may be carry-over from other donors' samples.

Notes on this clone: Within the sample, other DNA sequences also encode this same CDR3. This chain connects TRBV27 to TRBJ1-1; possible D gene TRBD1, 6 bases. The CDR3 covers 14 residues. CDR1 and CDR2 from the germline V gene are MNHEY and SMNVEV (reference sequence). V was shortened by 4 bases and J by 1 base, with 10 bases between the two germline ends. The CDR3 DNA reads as TGTGCCAGCAGTTACCGGGACAAGAACACTGAAGCTTTCTTT. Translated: CASSYRDKNTEAFF.

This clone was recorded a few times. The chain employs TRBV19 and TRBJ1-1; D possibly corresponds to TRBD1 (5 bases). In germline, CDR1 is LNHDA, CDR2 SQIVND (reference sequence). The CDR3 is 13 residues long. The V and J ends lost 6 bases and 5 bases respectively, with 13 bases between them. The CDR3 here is CASSESRQTEAFF. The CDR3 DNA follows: TGTGCCAGTAGCGAATCCCGACAGACTGAAGCTTTCTTT.

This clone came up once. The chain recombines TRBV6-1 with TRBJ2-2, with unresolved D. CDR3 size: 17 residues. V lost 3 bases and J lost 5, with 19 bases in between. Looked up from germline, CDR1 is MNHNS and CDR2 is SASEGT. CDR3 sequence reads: CASSDPGPSAWTGELFF. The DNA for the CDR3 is TGTGCCAGCAGTGACCCAGGACCGTCCGCCTGGACCGGGGAGCTGTTTTTT.

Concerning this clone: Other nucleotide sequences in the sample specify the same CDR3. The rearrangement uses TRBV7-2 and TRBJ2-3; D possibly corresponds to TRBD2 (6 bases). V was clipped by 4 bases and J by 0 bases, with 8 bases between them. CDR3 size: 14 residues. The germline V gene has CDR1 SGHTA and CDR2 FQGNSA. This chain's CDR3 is CASSSSGSTDTQYF. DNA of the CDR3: TGTGCCAGCAGCTCAAGCGGGAGCACAGATACGCAGTATTTT.

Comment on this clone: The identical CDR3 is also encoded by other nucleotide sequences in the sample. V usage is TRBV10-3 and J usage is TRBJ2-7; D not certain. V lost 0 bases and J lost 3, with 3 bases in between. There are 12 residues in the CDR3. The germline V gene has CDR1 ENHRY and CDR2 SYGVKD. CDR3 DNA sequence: TGTGCCATCAGTGAGTCCGTCTACGAGCAGTACTTC. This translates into CAISESVYEQYF.

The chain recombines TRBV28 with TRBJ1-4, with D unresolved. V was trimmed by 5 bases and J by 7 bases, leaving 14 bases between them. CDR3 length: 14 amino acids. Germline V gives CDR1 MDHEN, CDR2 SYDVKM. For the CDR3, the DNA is TGTGCCAGCAGTCAAAGGACCATCCCTGAAAAACTGTTTTTT. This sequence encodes CASSQRTIPEKLFF.

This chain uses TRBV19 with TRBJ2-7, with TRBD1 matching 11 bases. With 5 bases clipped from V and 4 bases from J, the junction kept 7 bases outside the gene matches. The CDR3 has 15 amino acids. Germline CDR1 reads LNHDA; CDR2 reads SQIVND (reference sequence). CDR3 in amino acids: CASSDGQGAGYEQYF. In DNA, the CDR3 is TGTGCCAGTAGTGACGGACAGGGGGCGGGTTACGAGCAGTACTTC.

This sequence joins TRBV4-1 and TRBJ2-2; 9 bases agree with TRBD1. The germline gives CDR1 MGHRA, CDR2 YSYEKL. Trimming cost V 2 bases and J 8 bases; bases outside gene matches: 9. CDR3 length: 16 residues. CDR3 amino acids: CASSQLAGTGRGELFF. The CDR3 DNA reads TGCGCCAGCAGCCAACTTGCCGGGACAGGGAGAGGGGAGCTGTTTTTT.

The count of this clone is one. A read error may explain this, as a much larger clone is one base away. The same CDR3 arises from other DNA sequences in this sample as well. For the CDR3, the DNA is TGTGCCAGCAGCTCAGGGGGGACTGAAGCTTTCTTT. Residues: CASSSGGTEAFF. The chain couples TRBV5-6 to TRBJ1-1; 7 bases fit TRBD1. Germline values: CDR1 SGHDT, CDR2 YYEEEE. The V segment lost 3 bases and the J segment 5 bases; nucleotides outside the gene matches: 1. This CDR3 has 12 amino acids.

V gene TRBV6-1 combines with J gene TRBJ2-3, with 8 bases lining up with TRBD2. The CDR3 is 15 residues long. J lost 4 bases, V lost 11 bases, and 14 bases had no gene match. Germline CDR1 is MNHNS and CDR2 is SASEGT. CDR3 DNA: TGTGCCTCCCGGGGCCGGGAGGGCCTCGCAGATACGCAGTATTTT. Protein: CASRGREGLADTQYF.

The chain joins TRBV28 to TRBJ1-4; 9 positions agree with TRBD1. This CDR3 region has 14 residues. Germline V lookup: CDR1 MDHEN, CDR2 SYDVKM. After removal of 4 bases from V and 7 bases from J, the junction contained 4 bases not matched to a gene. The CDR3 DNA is TGTGCCAGCAGTTCCGGGACAGGGAGTGAAAAACTGTTTTTT. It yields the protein CASSSGTGSEKLFF.

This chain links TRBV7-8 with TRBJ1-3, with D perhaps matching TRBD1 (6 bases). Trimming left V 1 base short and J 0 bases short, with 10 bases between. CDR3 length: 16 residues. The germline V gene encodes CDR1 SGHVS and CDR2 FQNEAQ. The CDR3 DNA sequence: TGTGCCAGCAGCTTAGTACAGGGAGACTCTGGAAACACCATATATTTT. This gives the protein CASSLVQGDSGNTIYF.

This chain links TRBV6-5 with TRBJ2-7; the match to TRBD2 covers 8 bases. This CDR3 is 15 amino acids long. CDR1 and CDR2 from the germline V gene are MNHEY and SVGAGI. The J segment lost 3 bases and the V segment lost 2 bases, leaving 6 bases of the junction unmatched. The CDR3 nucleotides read TGTGCCAGCAGTTACAAGAGCGGGAGAGGCTACGAGCAGTACTTC. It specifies CASSYKSGRGYEQYF.

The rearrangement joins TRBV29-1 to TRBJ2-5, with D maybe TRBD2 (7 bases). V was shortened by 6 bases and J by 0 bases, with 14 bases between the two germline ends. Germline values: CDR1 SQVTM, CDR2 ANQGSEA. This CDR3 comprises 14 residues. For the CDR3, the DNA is TGCAGCGTCGAGGGGGGGACGTACCAAGAGACCCAGTACTTC. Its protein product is CSVEGGTYQETQYF.